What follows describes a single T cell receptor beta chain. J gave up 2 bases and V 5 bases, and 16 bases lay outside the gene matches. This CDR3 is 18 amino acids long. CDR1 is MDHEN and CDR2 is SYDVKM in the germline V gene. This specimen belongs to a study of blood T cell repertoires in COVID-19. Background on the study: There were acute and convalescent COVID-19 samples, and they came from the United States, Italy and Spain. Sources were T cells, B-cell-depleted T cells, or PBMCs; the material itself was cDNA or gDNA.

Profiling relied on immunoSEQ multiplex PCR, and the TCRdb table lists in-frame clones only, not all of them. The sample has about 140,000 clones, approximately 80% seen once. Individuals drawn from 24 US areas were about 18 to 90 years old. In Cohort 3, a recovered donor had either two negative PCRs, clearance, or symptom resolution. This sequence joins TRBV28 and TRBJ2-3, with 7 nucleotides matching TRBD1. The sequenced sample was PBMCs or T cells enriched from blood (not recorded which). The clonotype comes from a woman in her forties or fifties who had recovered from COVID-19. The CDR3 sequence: CASSDRDRTLRPTDTQYF. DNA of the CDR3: TGTGCCAGCAGTGACCGGGACAGAACCTTGCGACCCACAGATACGCAGTATTTT.